Listed below are T cell receptor beta chains from one sample, sequenced in a study of cytomegalovirus exposure and HLA in healthy donors. Generated by immunoSEQ multiplex PCR, the TCRdb table keeps only in-frame clones and is missing some. The table lists about 130,000 clones, around 75% of them singletons, with about 4.5% in the top ten. The specimen was PBMCs. These receptors all come from a man in his fifties or sixties in good health and CMV-seropositive. Each CDR3 is given with its conserved first and last residue. The D gene is left open where the match is weak. Size values are once, few and many counts, or a class for expanded clones, and some rows have none.

size,V,J,D,CDR3,DNA
few,TRBV2,TRBJ2-7,NA,CASRPRTSGSYEQYF,TGTGCCAGCAGACCCCGGACATCCGGCTCCTACGAGCAGTACTTC
once,TRBV5-1,TRBJ2-3,NA,CASRQWSTDTQYF,TGCGCCAGCAGACAGTGGAGCACAGATACGCAGTATTTT
few,TRBV6-5,TRBJ1-1,TRBD1,CATSRVGGFEAFF,TGTGCCACCAGCAGGGTAGGGGGCTTTGAAGCTTTCTTT
few,TRBV7-9,TRBJ2-3,NA,CSSSLGRWGRGQPNTQYF,TGTTCCAGCAGCTTAGGGCGTTGGGGGAGGGGACAACCGAATACGCAGTATTTT
NA,TRBV5-1,TRBJ1-6,TRBD1,CASSSTGQGHNSPLHF,TGCGCCAGCAGTAGCACGGGACAGGGGCATAATTCACCCCTCCACTTT
NA,TRBV5-5,TRBJ1-2,NA,CASSLSGTGYTF,TGTGCCAGCAGCTTGAGCGGGACCGGCTACACCTTC
NA,TRBV7-3,TRBJ2-2,TRBD2,CASSSGLAGELFF,TGTGCCAGCAGCTCCGGACTAGCCGGGGAGCTGTTTTTT
once,TRBV2,TRBJ1-6,TRBD1,CASTARGTGASPLHF,TGTGCCAGCACCGCGAGGGGGACAGGGGCTTCACCCCTCCACTTT
NA,TRBV5-6,TRBJ1-1,NA,CASSSNGNTEAFF,TGTGCCAGCAGCTCTAACGGGAACACTGAAGCTTTCTTT
NA,TRBV28,TRBJ2-5,TRBD2,CASSLGTRWRETQYF,TGTGCCAGCAGTTTGGGGACTAGATGGCGTGAGACCCAGTACTTC
NA,TRBV9,TRBJ2-7,TRBD2,CASSPPGGSYEQYF,TGTGCCAGCAGCCCCCCGGGGGGTTCCTACGAGCAGTACTTC
NA,TRBV30,TRBJ2-7,TRBD2,CAWKSLAGPYEQYF,TGTGCCTGGAAGAGTCTAGCGGGGCCCTACGAGCAGTACTTC
NA,TRBV30,TRBJ2-7,NA,CAWSTGFPRGGEQYF,TGTGCCTGGAGCACCGGGTTTCCTCGAGGGGGCGAGCAGTACTTC
once,TRBV5-1,TRBJ2-1,NA,CASSLENSGNEQFF,TGCGCCAGCAGCTTGGAGAACTCCGGGAATGAGCAGTTCTTC
NA,TRBV5-1,TRBJ2-7,TRBD2,CASSLAGGPNSYEQYF,TGCGCCAGCAGCCTGGCGGGGGGGCCAAACTCCTACGAGCAGTACTTC
NA,TRBV5-4,TRBJ1-2,NA,CASSPRQALTYGYTF,TGTGCCAGCAGCCCCAGACAGGCCCTTACCTATGGCTACACCTTC
NA,TRBV5-4,TRBJ2-7,TRBD1,CASSLEQGSSEQYF,TGTGCCAGCAGCTTGGAACAGGGGAGTTCCGAGCAGTACTTC
few,TRBV2,TRBJ2-3,TRBD2,CASIDGLAGIWDTQYF,TGTGCCAGCATCGACGGACTAGCGGGGATATGGGATACGCAGTATTTT
once,TRBV19,TRBJ2-3,TRBD2,CASSMGGGSTDTQYF,TGTGCCAGTAGTATGGGCGGGGGGAGCACAGATACGCAGTATTTT
NA,TRBV30,TRBJ1-1,TRBD1,CAWTQTGRTEAFF,TGTGCCTGGACCCAGACAGGGAGGACTGAAGCTTTCTTT
NA,TRBV6-1,TRBJ1-1,NA,CASEPGIWDTEAFF,TGTGCCAGCGAACCAGGGATCTGGGACACTGAAGCTTTCTTT
NA,TRBV30,TRBJ2-1,TRBD2,CAWSELASEQFF,TGTGCCTGGAGTGAACTAGCGTCTGAGCAGTTCTTC
NA,TRBV9,TRBJ2-2,NA,CASSKIGTVNTGELFF,TGTGCCAGCAGTAAAATCGGGACTGTGAACACCGGGGAGCTGTTTTTT
NA,TRBV19,TRBJ2-4,NA,CASSGRGRWIQYF,TGTGCCAGTAGTGGGCGGGGACGGTGGATTCAGTACTTC
NA,TRBV11-2,TRBJ2-1,TRBD2,CASSPPSGGTGEQFF,TGTGCCAGCAGCCCTCCTAGCGGGGGTACGGGAGAGCAGTTCTTC
NA,TRBV9,TRBJ1-4,NA,CASSVGPGEKLFF,TGTGCCAGCAGCGTAGGTCCCGGTGAAAAACTGTTTTTT
NA,TRBV7-3,TRBJ2-2,TRBD2,CASSFAGGLNTGELFF,TGTGCCAGCAGCTTTGCGGGGGGACTTAACACCGGGGAGCTGTTTTTT
NA,TRBV6-1,TRBJ1-6,NA,CASSERSYGGGNSPLHF,TGTGCCAGCAGTGAGAGGTCCTATGGGGGGGGCAATTCACCCCTCCACTTT
NA,TRBV6-5,TRBJ2-3,TRBD1,CASSYPRQGGTDTQYF,TGTGCCAGCAGTTACCCGCGACAGGGGGGCACAGATACGCAGTATTTT
NA,TRBV6-6,TRBJ1-6,NA,CASTPRQGNASPLHF,TGTGCCAGCACTCCCAGGCAGGGAAACGCTTCACCCCTCCACTTT
once,TRBV10-3,TRBJ2-2,NA,CAISDTGWESGELFF,TGTGCCATCAGTGACACAGGGTGGGAATCCGGGGAGCTGTTTTTT
medium-sized,TRBV9,TRBJ1-1,NA,CASSFSDTEAFF,TGTGCCAGCAGCTTCTCCGACACTGAAGCTTTCTTT
NA,TRBV28,TRBJ1-1,TRBD1,CASRSGGTGGTPFF,TGTGCCAGCAGGTCCGGGGGGACAGGGGGGACACCGTTCTTT
NA,TRBV30,TRBJ2-7,NA,CACCLIGSYEQYF,TGTGCTTGCTGCCTCATCGGCTCCTACGAGCAGTACTTC
once,TRBV15,TRBJ1-1,TRBD1,CATSKKTGRGGMNTEAFF,TGTGCCACCAGCAAAAAGACAGGGCGGGGTGGAATGAACACTGAAGCTTTCTTT
NA,TRBV7-2,TRBJ1-5,TRBD1,CVSSLAAGGYQPQHF,TGTGTCAGCAGCTTAGCGGCAGGGGGGTATCAGCCCCAGCATTTT
NA,TRBV6-5,TRBJ2-1,NA,CASSRQNYNEQFF,TGTGCCAGCAGCCGACAGAACTACAATGAGCAGTTCTTC
few,TRBV5-1,TRBJ1-5,NA,CASSLGGVGNQPQHF,TGCGCCAGCAGCTTGGGGGGGGTGGGAAATCAGCCCCAGCATTTT
NA,TRBV6-6,TRBJ1-6,NA,CASSYSSRRNSPLHF,TGTGCCAGCAGTTACTCTTCTCGCAGGAATTCACCCCTCCACTTT
few,TRBV5-1,TRBJ2-3,TRBD1,CASSSRDRVETQYF,TGCGCCAGCAGCTCCCGGGACAGGGTAGAGACGCAGTATTTT
NA,TRBV7-9,TRBJ2-3,TRBD2,CASSLDLAGGRTDTQYF,TGTGCCAGCAGCTTAGATCTAGCGGGGGGTCGGACAGATACGCAGTATTTT
NA,TRBV6-1,TRBJ2-7,NA,CASSEADSYEQYF,TGTGCCAGCAGTGAAGCTGACAGCTACGAGCAGTACTTC
once,TRBV9,TRBJ1-6,TRBD1,CASSVDPRTGERSPLHF,TGTGCCAGCAGCGTAGATCCGAGGACAGGAGAGCGTTCACCCCTCCACTTT
few,TRBV5-1,TRBJ1-3,NA,CASSLRQTSPSGNTIYF,TGCGCCAGCAGCTTGCGCCAGACAAGCCCCTCTGGAAACACCATATATTTT
NA,TRBV29-1,TRBJ2-2,NA,CSVESGVGELFF,TGCAGCGTTGAGTCAGGGGTCGGGGAGCTGTTTTTT
few,TRBV7-3,TRBJ2-1,NA,CASALGTPTYNEQFF,TGTGCCAGCGCCCTTGGGACACCGACCTACAATGAGCAGTTCTTC